The 3 T cell receptor beta chains listed next were all sequenced from one sample in a study of sequential checkpoint blockade in melanoma (dated by TCRdb to between 2019 and 2020). The sample's treatment or condition, from its label and the paper: randomized to nivolumab then ipilimumab (arm A) or the reverse (arm B). To prepare the library, the immunoSEQ multiplex PCR assay was applied. The table was pulled from immuneACCESS by TCRdb, which kept in-frame rearrangements only. Such tables lose some clones; where checked, under half of the loss comes from unresolved V genes, and the rest has no known cause. Recorded for this sample are more than 3,000 clones; roughly a quarter of them occurred a single time. Together, the top ten hold about 9.5% of the sample. The material sequenced was tumor tissue (inferred from file names), taken from a patient given nivolumab and ipilimumab in sequence. These receptor sequences come from a human donor with melanoma.

This clone was counted between two and nine times. The chain links TRBV6-8 to TRBJ2-1, with 7 bases matching TRBD2. The V and J ends lost 6 bases and 6 bases, in that order; junction bases with no gene match: 5. Germline V lookup: CDR1 MNHGY, CDR2 SAAAGT. The CDR3 contains 13 residues. CDR3 coding DNA: TGTGCCAGCAGCCAAACTAGCGTCAATGAGCAGTTCTTC. Residues: CASSQTSVNEQFF.

This clone was seen a few times. V is TRBV28 and J is TRBJ1-5, with a tentative D call TRBD1 (6 bases). The CDR3 has 14 residues. The germline V gene has CDR1 MDHEN and CDR2 SYDVKM. CDR3 sequence: CVVGGPNARRPQHF. In nucleotides, the CDR3 is TGTGTAGTTGGGGGGCCTAACGCCAGAAGGCCCCAGCATTTT.

This clone was detected once. The chain joins TRBV5-1 to TRBJ2-1; weak D call: TRBD1 (6 bases). The CDR3 spans 15 residues. Trimming removed 2 bases from V and 7 bases from J, with 16 bases in between. Looked up from germline, CDR1 is SGHRS and CDR2 is YFSETQ. The CDR3 here is CASSLQGPGVNEQFF. CDR3 in DNA: TGCGCCAGCAGCTTACAGGGACCCGGAGTTAATGAGCAGTTCTTC.